Presented here are 11 T cell receptor beta chains from one specimen sequenced in a study of blood T cell repertoires in COVID-19. The method was immunoSEQ multiplex PCR; TCRdb's version includes in-frame clones alone and lacks a portion of them. The sample yields around 120,000 clones, over 75% seen once. Sequencing was carried out using peripheral blood. The receptors originated from a man aged 45-60 years with acute or convalescent COVID-19.

The gene calls are TRBV4-1 and TRBJ1-2, with a weak D call TRBD1 (6 bases). Germline V gene data show CDR1 as MGHRA and CDR2 as YSYEKL. This CDR3 comprises 15 residues. V was shortened by 3 bases and J by 4 bases, with 15 bases between the two germline ends. The CDR3 loop is CASSQILRGFYGYTF. For the CDR3, the DNA is TGCGCCAGCAGCCAGATCCTTAGGGGGTTCTATGGCTACACCTTC.

This clone was picked up a small number of times. The chain joins TRBV30 to TRBJ1-2, with 10 nucleotides matching TRBD1. CDR1 is GTSNPN, CDR2 SVGIG, per germline (reference sequence). The ends lost 1 base at V and 0 bases at J; junction bases unmatched: 14. The CDR3 totals 19 residues. Here the CDR3 reads CAWSEVTGGSFRANYGYTF. In DNA form, the CDR3 reads TGTGCCTGGAGTGAAGTGACAGGGGGCTCTTTTAGAGCTAACTATGGCTACACCTTC. The full variable domain, completed using reference TRBV30 and TRBJ1-2, is SQTIHQWPATLVQPVGSPLSLECTVEGTSNPNLYWYRQAAGRGLQLLFYSVGIGQISSEVPQNLSASRPQDRQFILSSKKLLLSDSGFYLCAWSEVTGGSFRANYGYTFGSGTRLTVV.

J is TRBJ1-3 and V is TRBV7-9; 7 nucleotides agree with TRBD1. In germline, CDR1 is SEHNR, CDR2 FQNEAQ (reference sequence). The V gene end was trimmed by 5 bases and the J gene end by 0 bases; junction bases not matched to a gene: 7. The CDR3 extends over 16 amino acids. The CDR3: CASSPWTGLSGNTIYF. In nucleotides, the CDR3 is TGTGCCAGCAGCCCGTGGACAGGCCTCTCTGGAAACACCATATATTTT.

Notes on this clone: Compared with germline, one end of the junction differs, possibly owing to a read error. The chain uses TRBV7-9 and TRBJ1-2, with D maybe TRBD1 (5 bases). The CDR3 runs to 13 residues. Germline CDR1 is SEHNR and CDR2 is FQNEAQ (reference sequence). The CDR3 is CASTRDSNYGYTF. CDR3 sequence (DNA): TGTGCCAGCACCCGGGACTCTAATTATGGCTACACCTTC.

J is TRBJ2-7 and V is TRBV7-9; possible D gene TRBD1, 6 bases. Deletions cut 5 bases from V and 7 bases from J, with 15 bases between. Germline V CDR1 and CDR2: SEHNR, FQNEAQ (reference sequence). This CDR3 is built from 13 residues. In nucleotides, the CDR3 is TGTGCCAGCAGCCCCCCCGACAGGACGGAGCAGTACTTC. The encoded protein is CASSPPDRTEQYF.

The V call is TRBV28, the J call TRBJ2-1, with 8 positions matching TRBD1. The CDR3 loop spans 14 amino acids. Germline CDR1 MDHEN, CDR2 SYDVKM. The V and J ends lost 3 bases and 6 bases, in that order; junction bases with no gene match: 4. The CDR3 DNA reads TGTGCCAGCAGTTTCAGGGGGCTCGGCAATGAGCAGTTCTTC. Amino acid sequence: CASSFRGLGNEQFF.

This chain joins TRBV28 and TRBJ1-3; D uncertain. The germline CDR1 and CDR2 sequences are MDHEN and SYDVKM. V lost 3 bases, J lost 3 bases, and 3 bases lay in between. The CDR3 is made up of 12 amino acids. The CDR3 sequence: CASSFGGNTIYF. DNA of the CDR3: TGTGCCAGCAGTTTCGGTGGAAACACCATATATTTT.

This clone was seen more than once but under ten times. The CDR3 here is CASSEGQEVYGYTF. CDR3 DNA: TGTGCCAGCAGTGAAGGACAGGAGGTCTATGGCTACACCTTC. J is TRBJ1-2 and V is TRBV6-1; perhaps TRBD1 as D (6 bases). Germline CDR1 and CDR2: MNHNS and SASEGT. The V and J ends lost 1 base and 4 bases respectively, with 10 bases between them. The CDR3 runs 14 residues.

The chain has TRBV21-1 and TRBJ1-2; the D segment call TRBD1 is taken from the table without a DNA check. TRBV21-1 has pseudogene status. The CDR3 consists of 16 residues. The CDR3 DNA reads TGTGCCAGCAGCAAAGGTAGGACAGGGAGAACCTATGGCTACACCTTC. It yields the protein CASSKGRTGRTYGYTF.

V gene TRBV9 combines with J gene TRBJ2-3, with D unresolved. The CDR3 has 15 residues. Germline-derived CDR1 and CDR2 are SGDLS and YYNGEE. V was pared by 4 bases and J by 1 base, with 13 bases between. CDR3 region: CASSPTEAGTDTQYF. In DNA form, the CDR3 reads TGTGCCAGCAGCCCCACTGAGGCAGGCACAGATACGCAGTATTTT.

The chain has TRBV5-4 and TRBJ1-3; D unclear. The germline V gene has CDR1 SGHNT and CDR2 YYREEE (reference sequence). CDR3 length: 16 amino acids. Trimming left V 0 bases short and J 2 bases short, with 12 bases between. The CDR3 coding sequence is TGTGCCAGCAGCTTGGCCACATCCCGTGCTGGAAACACCATATATTTT. It yields the protein CASSLATSRAGNTIYF.